The rows below give T cell receptor beta chains drawn from one sample of a study of CD8 T cells in ankylosing spondylitis. MiXCR, run by TCRdb on the 5' RACE reads, gives a single entry per CDR3 protein. This table has 350,000 to 450,000 distinct CDR3 sequences, 20% to 30% appearing once. The sample taken for sequencing was blood, either unsorted or a sorted T cell fraction (not recorded which). Receptor source: a male donor with ankylosing spondylitis. Both conserved end residues are part of each CDR3. D genes are given only for firm matches. A clone size is listed for some rows: how often the clone was seen (once, few, many), or a class if it is expanded.

j_call | v_call | d_call | clone_size | cdr3_nt | cdr3_aa
TRBJ1-2 | TRBV4-2 | NA | many | TGTGCCAGCAGCCAAGATGGAGGGTCTGGCTACACCTTC | CASSQDGGSGYTF
TRBJ2-2 | TRBV7-8 | NA | NA | TGTGCCAGCAGCTTAGAGGGATGGAACACCGGGGAGCTGTTTTTT | CASSLEGWNTGELFF
TRBJ2-3 | TRBV5-1 | NA | NA | TGCGCCAGCAGCCTCGAGTGGCGGAGCACAGATACGCAGTATTTT | CASSLEWRSTDTQYF
TRBJ1-6 | TRBV20-1 | NA | NA | TGCAGTGCCCGGCACAGATTCGACTCACCCCTCCACTTT | CSARHRFDSPLHF
TRBJ2-1 | TRBV2 | TRBD2 | few | TGTGCCAGCAGTGAAGCCCCCGGGGGGGAGGATGAGCAGTTCTTC | CASSEAPGGEDEQFF
TRBJ2-1 | TRBV20-1 | TRBD2 | NA | TGCAGTGCGCCGGGACTAGCTGACAATGGGCAGTTCTTC | CSAPGLADNGQFF
TRBJ1-1 | TRBV6-1 | NA | NA | TGTGCCAGCAGTGAAAGGGAACAGGGTATGTTTGGCACTGAAGCTTTCTTT | CASSEREQGMFGTEAFF
TRBJ1-5 | TRBV20-1 | NA | NA | TGCAGTGCTAGAGTAACGGGACGGATTCTCAATCAGCCCCAGCATTTT | CSARVTGRILNQPQHF
TRBJ2-3 | TRBV20-1 | NA | NA | TGCAGTGCTAGTGGGACTTCATTCACAGATACGCAGTATTTT | CSASGTSFTDTQYF
TRBJ1-1 | TRBV18 | NA | NA | TGTGCCAGCTCACCAACGACTGGGGGGGACACTGAAGCTTTCTTT | CASSPTTGGDTEAFF
TRBJ1-5 | TRBV18 | NA | NA | TGTGCCAGCTCACCAGGGGAGTCGGGCAATCAGCCCCAGCATTTT | CASSPGESGNQPQHF
TRBJ1-1 | TRBV5-1 | NA | few | TGCGCCAGCAGCTTGGGACCCACAGCTAACACTGAAGCTTTCTTT | CASSLGPTANTEAFF
TRBJ2-4 | TRBV5-1 | NA | NA | TGCGCCAGCAGCGTACAGGGCGGACTAGCCAAAAACATTCAGTACTTC | CASSVQGGLAKNIQYF
TRBJ1-6 | TRBV10-3 | NA | few | TGTGCCATCAGTGAGATGGGGGGAAATTCACCCCTCCACTTT | CAISEMGGNSPLHF
TRBJ2-3 | TRBV12-3/TRBV12-4 | NA | many | TGTGCCAGCAGTTTGAACAGCCCATGGGATACGCAGTATTTT | CASSLNSPWDTQYF
TRBJ2-1 | TRBV11-2 | TRBD2 | NA | TGTGCCAGCTGCCGCGGGAGGGCCTTTGAGCAGTTCTTC | CASCRGRAFEQFF
TRBJ1-2 | TRBV15 | TRBD1 | NA | TGTGCCACCAGCAGCCCGGGACAGCCTCTCTATGGCTACACCTTC | CATSSPGQPLYGYTF
TRBJ2-2 | TRBV28 | TRBD2 | many | TGTGCCAGCAGTTTGAGCGGGACCCACCCCGGGGAGCTGTTTTTT | CASSLSGTHPGELFF
TRBJ2-3 | TRBV5-1 | TRBD1 | NA | TGCGCCAGCAGCTTGGCCGGGACAGTGGACTCCGATACGCAGTATTTT | CASSLAGTVDSDTQYF
TRBJ2-2 | TRBV3-1 | TRBD2 | many | TGTGCCAGCAGCAGCCTAGCGGGTAGGACCGGGGAGCTGTTTTTT | CASSSLAGRTGELFF
TRBJ2-1 | TRBV5-1 | TRBD2 | few | TGCGCCAGCAGCTTGGAAGGACTAGCGGCCAATGAGCAGTTCTTC | CASSLEGLAANEQFF
TRBJ2-5 | TRBV24-1 | TRBD1 | NA | TGTGCCACCAGTGATCACAGGGGAAATATCCAAGAGACCCAGTACTTC | CATSDHRGNIQETQYF
TRBJ1-2 | TRBV7-8 | NA | NA | TGTGCCAGCAGCCCACCGTGGGGGGCGCGGGTCTATGGCTACACCTTC | CASSPPWGARVYGYTF
TRBJ1-3 | TRBV20-1 | NA | NA | TGCAGTGCCCCCGGCCACTCTGGAAACACCATATATTTT | CSAPGHSGNTIYF
TRBJ1-5 | TRBV29-1 | NA | few | TGCAGCGTTGGAGCCTGGAATCAGCCCCAGCATTTT | CSVGAWNQPQHF
TRBJ2-5 | TRBV5-4 | TRBD2 | few | TGTGCCAGCAGTCAAGGACTAGCGGGAGGGCAAGAGACCCAGTACTTC | CASSQGLAGGQETQYF
TRBJ2-3 | TRBV5-1 | NA | NA | TGCGCCAGCAGCTTCACTCCAGATACGCAGTATTTT | CASSFTPDTQYF
TRBJ2-1 | TRBV12-3/TRBV12-4 | NA | few | TGTGCCAGCAGTTTACGGAGGCCCAATGAGCAGTTCTTC | CASSLRRPNEQFF
TRBJ1-2 | TRBV12-3/TRBV12-4 | NA | NA | TGTGCCAGTCGTGGCGGCGTTAACTATGGCTACACCTTC | CASRGGVNYGYTF
TRBJ2-1 | TRBV7-9 | TRBD1 | few | TGTGCCAGCAGCCTGGGACAGGGGGCTAATGAGCAGTTCTTC | CASSLGQGANEQFF
TRBJ1-2 | TRBV20-1 | NA | few | TGCAGTGCTAGAGATCTGTGGGGCGGCTACACCTTC | CSARDLWGGYTF
TRBJ1-4 | TRBV2 | NA | NA | TGTGCCAGACAGGACGGAGCTAATGAAAAACTGTTTTTT | CARQDGANEKLFF
TRBJ2-3 | TRBV3-1 | NA | few | TGTGCCAGCAGCCATACCGGGGTGGGACCAGATACGCAGTATTTT | CASSHTGVGPDTQYF
TRBJ1-1 | TRBV15 | NA | NA | TGTGCCACCAGCAGAGACTTCGTGAACACTGAAGCTTTCTTT | CATSRDFVNTEAFF
TRBJ1-1 | TRBV6-1 | NA | few | TGTGCCAGCAGTGCGGTGGTCGGATTTGGCACTGAAGCTTTCTTT | CASSAVVGFGTEAFF
TRBJ1-2 | TRBV7-9 | NA | NA | TGTGCCAGCAGCGGAATCAGGGGAGGGGGCTACACCTTC | CASSGIRGGGYTF
TRBJ2-7 | TRBV10-3 | NA | NA | TGTGCCATCAGTGAGTCCCCGGCCCGTTCCTACGAGCAGTACTTC | CAISESPARSYEQYF
TRBJ2-1 | TRBV12-3/TRBV12-4 | NA | NA | TGTGCCAGCAGTATCCGGGACGTCAACAATGAGCAGTTCTTC | CASSIRDVNNEQFF
TRBJ1-5 | TRBV6-1 | TRBD1 | NA | TGTGCCAGCAGTGAATTAGGGGGCCATCAGCCCCAGCATTTT | CASSELGGHQPQHF
TRBJ1-4 | TRBV12-3/TRBV12-4 | TRBD1 | NA | TGTGCCAGCAGAGACAGGGGGCCCGATGAAAAACTGTTTTTT | CASRDRGPDEKLFF
TRBJ2-5 | TRBV18 | TRBD2 | NA | TGTGCCAGCTCATCTTTTCGCAGCGGGAGTACACTGGAGACCCAGTACTTC | CASSSFRSGSTLETQYF
TRBJ1-3 | TRBV20-1 | NA | NA | TGCAGTGCTGTGACGGCGGGAGCCGGAAACACCATATATTTT | CSAVTAGAGNTIYF
TRBJ1-1 | TRBV20-1 | NA | few | TGCAGTGCTACCCGGACAGTGGGGAACACTGAAGCTTTCTTT | CSATRTVGNTEAFF
TRBJ2-2 | TRBV5-1 | TRBD1 | few | TGCGCCAGCAGCTATAACGACAGGGGCTCCGGGGAGCTGTTTTTT | CASSYNDRGSGELFF
TRBJ2-1 | TRBV3-1 | TRBD1 | few | TGTGCCAGCAGACTTCAGGGGGCCTCCAATGAGCAGTTCTTC | CASRLQGASNEQFF
TRBJ2-2 | TRBV5-1 | NA | NA | TGCGCCAGCACCATGAGGGAGTTCGGGAACACCGGGGAGCTGTTTTTT | CASTMREFGNTGELFF
TRBJ2-5 | TRBV9 | NA | NA | TGTGCCAGCAGCGTAGGGAACAAAGAGACCCAGTACTTC | CASSVGNKETQYF
TRBJ2-7 | TRBV12-3/TRBV12-4 | TRBD2 | NA | TGTGCCAGCAGGGATACCGGGGGGGCGCTTGAGCAGTACTTC | CASRDTGGALEQYF
TRBJ2-5 | TRBV20-1 | NA | NA | TGCAGTGCCAGTGGCGGGGACCCGTGGCAAGAGACCCAGTACTTC | CSASGGDPWQETQYF
TRBJ1-1 | TRBV29-1 | NA | NA | TGCAGCGTGGCTGGGACAAGTACTGAAGCTTTCTTT | CSVAGTSTEAFF
TRBJ1-4 | TRBV5-1 | NA | NA | TGCGCCAGCAGAAATGGTCCCGGCCCAACTAATGAAAAACTGTTTTTT | CASRNGPGPTNEKLFF